One and the same sample provided the 7 T cell receptor beta chains below, sequenced in a study of tumor-infiltrating lymphocytes in primary liver carcinoma. DNA and RNA were both co-extracted from approximately 20-30 mg of bulk tissue that had not been sorted. Constant-region priming of 500 ng total RNA yielded TCR beta cDNA. A slightly modified ARM-PCR protocol with three nested multiplex PCR rounds produced these TCR beta libraries. TRBV1-TRBV30 forward and Cbeta reverse primers drove the first two roughly 10-cycle rounds. TCRdb ran MiXCR on the multiplex PCR reads and lists one entry per CDR3 protein. The data contain 40,000 to 55,000 distinct CDR3 sequences, about 78% of them singletons. Sequences were obtained from liver tumor tissue from sampling region 5. This sample's subset: tumor region T5, tumor centre. These receptors originate from a man between 40 and 49 years old with primary liver carcinoma and hepatitis B virus infection.

A remark on this clonotype: The junction and the germline gene differ at one end; a read error may be behind it. V and J are TRBV14 and TRBJ1-6, with a weak D call TRBD1 (6 bases). Looked up from germline, CDR1 is SGHDN and CDR2 is FVKESK. The CDR3 runs to 15 residues. The DNA of the CDR3 is TGTGCCAGCAGCCACAGACAGGCGCAGAATTCACCCCACCACTTT. This encodes CASSHRQAQNSPHHF.

Regarding this clonotype: A read error is possible here, since a much larger clone lies one base away. The chain recombines TRBV19 with TRBJ1-2; no firm D call. Germline V gene lookup returns CDR1 LNHDA and CDR2 SQIVND (reference sequence). The CDR3 runs 14 residues. The CDR3 DNA reads as TGTGCCCGTAGTAAGACCGCCTCGGGATATGGCTACACCTTC. It is translated as CARSKTASGYGYTF.

V is TRBV6-1 and J is TRBJ2-3, with D perhaps being TRBD1 or TRBD2 (6 bases each). CDR1 is MNHNS, CDR2 SASEGT, per germline. This CDR3 comprises 12 residues. V was clipped by 11 bases and J by 11 bases, with 20 bases between them. The CDR3 DNA sequence: TGTGCCGGACGCTCACAGGGAGGTGTGCAGTATTTT. Translation: CAGRSQGGVQYF.

With regard to this clonotype: The junction shows a germline mismatch at one end, possibly a read error. V is TRBV11-2 and J is TRBJ2-1; 9 bases fit TRBD2. The germline V gene has CDR1 SGHAT and CDR2 FQNNGV. The CDR3 is made up of 14 amino acids. The CDR3 nucleotides read TGTGCCAGAAGTACTAGCGGGCTCTACAATGGGCAGTTCTTC. Residues: CARSTSGLYNGQFF.

A word on this clonotype: Without the conserved terminal phenylalanine or tryptophan, this CDR3 likely stems from a read error. The chain links TRBV5-6 to TRBJ2-1; 10 bases agree with TRBD2. CDR3 length: 16 amino acids. V was clipped by 7 bases and J by 5 bases; unmatched bases: 12. CDR1 and CDR2 (germline): SGHDT, YYEEEE. The CDR3 protein is CASGPSGSGRDNEQFI. Here the CDR3 DNA reads TGTGCCAGCGGCCCGTCTGGGAGCGGGAGGGACAATGAGCAGTTCATC.

About this clonotype itself: A read error may produce the germline difference seen at one junction end. The chain links TRBV5-6 to TRBJ1-2; tentatively, D is TRBD1 (5 bases). CDR3 length: 16 amino acids. The germline V gene encodes CDR1 SGHDT and CDR2 YYEEEE. Here the CDR3 reads CASSHNYRDLNYDYTF. The CDR3 nucleotides read TGTGCCAGCAGCCACAATTACCGGGACCTTAACTATGACTACACCTTC.

To note about this clonotype: A read error may account for a junction end that differs from germline. The V and J genes are TRBV5-4 and TRBJ2-7, with a weak D call TRBD1 (5 bases). The CDR3 covers 13 residues. The germline gives CDR1 SGHNT, CDR2 YYREEE (reference sequence). The DNA for the CDR3 is TGTGCTAGCAGCTTACTGGGGCTGGACGAACAGTACTTC. It yields the protein CASSLLGLDEQYF. The full variable domain, completed using reference TRBV5-4 and TRBJ2-7, is ETGVTQSPTHLIKTRGQQVTLRCSSQSGHNTVSWYQQALGQGPQFIFQYYREEENGRGNFPPRFSGLQFPNYSSELNVNALELDDSALYLCASSLLGLDEQYFGPGTRLTVT.